This T cell receptor (beta chain) was sequenced in a study of T-cell reconstitution after alpha-beta-depleted transplantation in children. Findings and caveats of the study: After transplant, at about two months, alpha-beta T cells were reportedly derived from several hundred expanded graft clones. There were some patients whose high TCRbeta diversity at day 60 came from surviving recipient T cells and thymic progenitors. T cells produced anew were the main source of T-cell counts and diversity one year after transplant.

Unique molecular identifiers featured in how the TCRbeta library was prepared. TCRdb independently ran MiXCR on the PCR reads; one entry per CDR3 protein. This sample has about 600,000 distinct CDR3 sequences, with 10% to 15% found just once. J gave up 6 bases and V 1 base, and 7 bases lay outside the gene matches. The CDR3 length is 15 residues. CDR1 and CDR2 from the germline V gene are KGHSH and LQKENI. This clonotype has only a few counts. Its specificity is not known. The V and J genes are TRBV18 and TRBJ2-7; TRBD1 matches 9 bases. The specimen comprised PBMCs, mostly from graft donor cells, sampled 360 days after TCRalphabeta/CD19-depleted stem cell transplant. This TCR was recovered from a male patient between 10 and 17 years old who had a stem cell transplant for acute myeloid leukemia, so the T cells may come from the graft donor. This chain's CDR3 is CASSPLNRGRFEQYF. CDR3 nucleotide sequence: TGTGCCAGCTCACCACTGAACAGGGGGCGGTTCGAGCAGTACTTC.